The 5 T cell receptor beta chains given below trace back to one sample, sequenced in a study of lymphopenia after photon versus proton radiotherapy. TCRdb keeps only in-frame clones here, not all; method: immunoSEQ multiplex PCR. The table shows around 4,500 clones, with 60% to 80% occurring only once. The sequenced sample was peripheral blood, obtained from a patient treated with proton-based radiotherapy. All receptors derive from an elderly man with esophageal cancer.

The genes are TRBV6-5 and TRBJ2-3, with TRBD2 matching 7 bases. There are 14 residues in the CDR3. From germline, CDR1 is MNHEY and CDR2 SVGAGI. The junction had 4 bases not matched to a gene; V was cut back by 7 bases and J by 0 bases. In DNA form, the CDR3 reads TGTGCCAGCAACCCGGGACTAAGCACAGATACGCAGTATTTT. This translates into CASNPGLSTDTQYF.

CDR3 sequence reads: CAISEWGWPRINLTNTGELFF. In nucleotides, the CDR3 is TGTGCCATCAGTGAGTGGGGGTGGCCTCGGATTAACCTGACGAACACCGGGGAGCTGTTTTTT. The chain employs TRBV10-3 and TRBJ2-2; D tentatively reads TRBD1 or TRBD2 (5 bases each). The CDR3 has 21 amino acids. Germline V gives CDR1 ENHRY, CDR2 SYGVKD. V lost 1 base and J lost 0, with 24 bases in between.

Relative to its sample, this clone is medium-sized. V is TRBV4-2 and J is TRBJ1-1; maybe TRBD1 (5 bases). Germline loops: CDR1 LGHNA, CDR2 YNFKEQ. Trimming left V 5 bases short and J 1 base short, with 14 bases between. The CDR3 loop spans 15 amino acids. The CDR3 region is CASSLDLTGNTEAFF. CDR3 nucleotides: TGTGCCAGCAGCTTAGATTTAACAGGGAACACTGAAGCTTTCTTT.

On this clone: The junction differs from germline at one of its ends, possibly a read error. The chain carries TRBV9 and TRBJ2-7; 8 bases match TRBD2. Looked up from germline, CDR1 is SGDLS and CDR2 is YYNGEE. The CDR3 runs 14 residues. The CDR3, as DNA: TGCGCCAGCAGTGAGAGCGGGAGTACCTACGAGCAGTACTTC. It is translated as CASSESGSTYEQYF.

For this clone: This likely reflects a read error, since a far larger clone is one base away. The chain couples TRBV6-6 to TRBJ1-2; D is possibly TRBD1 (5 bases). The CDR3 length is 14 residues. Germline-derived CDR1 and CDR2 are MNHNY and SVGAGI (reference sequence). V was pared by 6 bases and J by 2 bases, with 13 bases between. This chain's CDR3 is CASRTAGENYGYTF. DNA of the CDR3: TGTGCCAGCAGGACCGCGGGGGAGAACTATGGCTACACCTTC.